This paragraph reports one TCR beta chain. Its specific antigen is unknown. No much larger clonotype is one base removed from it; base qualities were not supplied. The CDR3 regions of human TCRbeta chains were subjected to immunosequencing. In the source study's methods: Repertoire TCRs were matched against a reference library of SARS-CoV-2-specific TCRs generated with the MIRA antigen-specificity platform. Breadth was defined as the fraction of unique TCRs that were SARS-CoV-2-associated, and depth was defined as the fraction of total T cells that were SARS-CoV-2-associated. Using the MIRA data, each spike-specific TCR was mapped to the spike region that the TCR reacts to and placed in a CD4 or CD8 class. Log10-transformed breadth and depth values were compared by one-way ANOVA with Sidak's multiple comparisons tests. TCRdb mirrors the immuneACCESS table, restricted to in-frame sequences. Some clones are absent from its copies; in checked studies, under half trace to an unresolved V gene, and the reason for the others is unknown. Clone size and the V and J calls come from that table; the DNA yielded D and trimming. This sample gives about 96,000 clones in total; roughly 90% of them show up just once. The top ten constitute approximately 27% of the sample.

The data originate from a study of T cell responses to AZD1222 COVID-19 vaccine listed by TCRdb under 2021. For the study in its entirety: AZD1222 recipients whose second dose came at about 4 weeks and those whose second dose came at about 12 weeks were combined into one group, since spike-specific TCR depth and breadth did not differ between the two schedules. Trial participants were enrolled by age into 18-55, 56-69 and 70-plus year subgroups, with around 140, 26 and 57 TCR-sequenced participants respectively. TCR sequencing was performed for more than 230 trial participants, of whom 200 to 210 were given two doses of AZD1222 and approximately 25 were given two doses of MenACWY control vaccine.

General findings and caveats noted by the study authors: Because no samples from the day 14 peak response were available, repertoires could be characterized only after the peak T cell response. Spike-specific TCR breadth and depth rose significantly after two AZD1222 doses compared with day 0 and with MenACWY recipients. Conclusions about previously exposed vaccinees were limited because only a handful of AZD1222 recipients were SARS-CoV-2 seropositive at baseline. The 56-69-year group was small, and its depth increase did not reach significance, likely because of low power. Participants were mostly white British, with more females than males. The authors suggested clonal diversity may have been underestimated. The vaccine-associated CD4 TCRs covered the entire spike protein, and the dominant responses fell in regions 160-218 and 743-854. Reportedly, almost half of the unique spike-specific TCRs recognized epitopes lying outside the regions that are mutated in the B.1.351 and B.1.1.7 variants.

Per the publication, the time point label means: baseline before first vaccination. The vaccinee samples were drawn from two UK trials, COV001 and COV002, one of which was a single-blind randomized controlled phase 2/3 trial testing AZD1222 (ChAdOx1 nCoV-19) in healthy adults. For TCRbeta chain sequencing, PBMC samples were collected from trial participants at day 0 and at day 28 after the second dose. This receptor was obtained from an adult in good health. This specimen consisted of peripheral blood, obtained on day 0 of AZD1222 vaccination.

The nucleotide sequence is given as TGTGCCAGCAGCCCAACGAATACAGGGAGAGGACGGGCCAATGAGCAGTTCTTC. It encodes CASSPTNTGRGRANEQFF. The chain links TRBV9 with TRBJ2-1; TRBD1 is possibly the D segment (6 matching bases). The CDR3 has 18 amino acids, counting the end cysteine and phenylalanine. Just the 54-base CDR3 DNA is kept, in frame starting at base 1. As encoded in the germline V gene, CDR1 is SGDLS while CDR2 is YYNGEE. The V and J ends are trimmed by 4 bases and 6 bases, leaving 26 bases between them.